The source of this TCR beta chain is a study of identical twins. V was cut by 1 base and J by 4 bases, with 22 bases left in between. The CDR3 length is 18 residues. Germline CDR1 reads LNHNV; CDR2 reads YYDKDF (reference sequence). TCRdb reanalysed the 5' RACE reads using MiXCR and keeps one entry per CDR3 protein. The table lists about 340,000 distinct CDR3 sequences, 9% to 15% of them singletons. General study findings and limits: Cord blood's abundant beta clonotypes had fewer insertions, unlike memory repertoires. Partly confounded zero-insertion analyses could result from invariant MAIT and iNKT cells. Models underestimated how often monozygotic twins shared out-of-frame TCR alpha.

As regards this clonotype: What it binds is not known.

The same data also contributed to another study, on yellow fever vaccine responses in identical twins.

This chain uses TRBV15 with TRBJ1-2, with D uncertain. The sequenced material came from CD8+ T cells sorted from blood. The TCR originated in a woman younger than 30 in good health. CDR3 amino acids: CATSRALPRTWEGYGYTF. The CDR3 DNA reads TGTGCCACCAGCAGAGCCTTACCCCGAACATGGGAGGGCTATGGCTACACCTTC.